This entry features one T cell receptor beta chain sequence. Other DNA sequences in the sample encode the same CDR3. Authors' processing steps: ImmunoSEQ only sent back junction sequences with no quality scores, so filtering was done differently. Only in-frame clones appear in the TCRdb table, and some are missing; sequencing was by immunoSEQ multiplex PCR. For V, J and clone size, that table is used; D and trimming come from the DNA. The sample contains a few million clones, around 95% of which appear only once. CD8 cells classed as naive were CD45RO-negative and positively selected for CCR7, excluding terminally differentiated effector memory CD45RA+ cells. CDR1 and CDR2 from the germline V gene are SGDLS and YYNGEE. This CDR3 has 15 residues. The V gene lost 3 bases and the J gene lost 3 bases, with 16 bases spanning the gap. These data come from a study of shared clonotypes between healthy human individuals.

The specimen was naive CD8+ T cells from PBMCs. The V gene is TRBV9, the J gene TRBJ2-7; a possible D gene is TRBD2 (5 bases). This TCR was recovered from a young man in good health. Some clones in this sample may be carry-over from other donors' samples. CDR3 loop: CASSAGVGPSYEQYF. CDR3 DNA sequence: TGTGCCAGCAGCGCCGGGGTCGGGCCGAGCTACGAGCAGTACTTC.